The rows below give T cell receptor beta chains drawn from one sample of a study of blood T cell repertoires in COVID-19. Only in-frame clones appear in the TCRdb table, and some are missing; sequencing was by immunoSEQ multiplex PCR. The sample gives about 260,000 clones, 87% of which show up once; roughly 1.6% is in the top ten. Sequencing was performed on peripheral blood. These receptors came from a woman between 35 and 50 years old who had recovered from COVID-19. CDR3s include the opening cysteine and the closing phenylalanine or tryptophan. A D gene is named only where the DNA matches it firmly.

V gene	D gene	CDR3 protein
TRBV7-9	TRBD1	CASSPQGAGDQPQHF
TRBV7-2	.	CASSLGAGSMAGTQYF
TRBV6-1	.	CASSATLADSGNTIYF
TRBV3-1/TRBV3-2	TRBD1	CASRTRQGRTGELFF
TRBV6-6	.	CASNLRGFGGEETQYF
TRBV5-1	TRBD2	CASSLGGSGSYEQYF
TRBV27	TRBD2	CASSFVLAGIYGTDTQYF
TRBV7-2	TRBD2	CASSPSGAGGPWETQYF
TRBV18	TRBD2	CASSPSWYRGDIQYF
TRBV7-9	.	CASSFGISNQPQHF
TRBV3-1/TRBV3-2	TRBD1	CASSQDLDRAREQYF
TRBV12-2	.	CASRLAPGSKETQYF
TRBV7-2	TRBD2	CASSSGAGGTYEQYF
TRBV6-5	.	CASSYSTGNTIYF
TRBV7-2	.	CASSLFLGVADTQYF
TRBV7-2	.	CASSFRTTSAGYTF
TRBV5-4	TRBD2	CASSSPSGGGLYNEQFF
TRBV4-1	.	CASSQVFGGTTNEKLFF
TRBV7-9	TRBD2	CASSAAMGGWQETQYF
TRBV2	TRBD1	CATGQVTTNEKLFF
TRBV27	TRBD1	CASRRDRGTDTQYF
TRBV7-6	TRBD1	CASSSGGIANYGYTF